The clone carrying this TCR beta chain was observed a few times. Its specificity is not known. The authors' processing: The study's classifier, a distant-metastasis tool for papillary thyroid cancer, was built using CDR3 differences across clinicopathological groups. TCRdb used MiXCR to call clones anew from the PCR reads. None of the V and J calls come from the authors' own analysis; TCRdb made them. The table shows fewer than 25,000 clones, with more than 20% occurring only once. The entire patient cohort was treatment-naive prior to thyroid surgery. This record comes from a study of metastatic and nonmetastatic thyroid tumors. Whole-study context: Malignant and benign thyroid patients had repertoires compared in peripheral blood and tumor or nodule tissue.

Overall study results and limits: Malignant thyroid tumors reportedly exceeded benign nodules significantly in TCR beta diversity, with the difference appearing in blood and tumor.

V was pared by 5 bases and J by 0 bases, with 17 bases between. The CDR3 spans 16 residues. Germline V gene sequence: CDR1 MDHEN, CDR2 SYDVKM. This TCR was sampled from a male donor with papillary thyroid cancer or a benign thyroid nodule (not recorded which). Some clones in this sample may be carry-over from other donors' samples. This chain joins TRBV28 and TRBJ2-7; tentatively, D is TRBD1 (6 bases). Sequencing was performed on blood. This chain's CDR3 is CASSPATGQSSYEQYF. The DNA for the CDR3 is TGTGCCAGCAGTCCAGCGACAGGACAGAGCTCCTACGAGCAGTACTTC.